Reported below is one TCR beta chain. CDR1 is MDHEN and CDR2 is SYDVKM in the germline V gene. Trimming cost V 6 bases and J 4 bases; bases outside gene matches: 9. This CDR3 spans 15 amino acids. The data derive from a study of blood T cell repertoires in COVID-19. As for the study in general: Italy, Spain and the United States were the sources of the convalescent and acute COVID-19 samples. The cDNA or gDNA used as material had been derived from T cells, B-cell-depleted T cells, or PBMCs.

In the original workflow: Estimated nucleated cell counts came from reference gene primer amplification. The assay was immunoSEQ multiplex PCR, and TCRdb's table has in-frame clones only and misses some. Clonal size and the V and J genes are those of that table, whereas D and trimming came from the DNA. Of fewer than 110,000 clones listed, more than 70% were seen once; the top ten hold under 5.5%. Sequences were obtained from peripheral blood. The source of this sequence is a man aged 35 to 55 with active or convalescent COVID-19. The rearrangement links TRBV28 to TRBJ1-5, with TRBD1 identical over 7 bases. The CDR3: CASRLQGVLNQPQHF. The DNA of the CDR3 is TGTGCCAGCAGGCTGCAGGGGGTCCTAAATCAGCCCCAGCATTTT.